The 3 T cell receptor beta chains below all came from one sample that was sequenced in a study of T cells in Graves' hyperthyroidism and ophthalmopathy. RNA transcripts gave rise to amplified TCR beta CDR3 regions. The TCR CDR3 first-round RT-PCR relied on the HTBI primer set. TCRdb re-called the multiplex PCR reads with MiXCR, one entry per CDR3 protein. The repertoire has 250,000 to 400,000 distinct CDR3 sequences, roughly an eighth of them found once; the top ten carry roughly 35%. The sample comprised blood. The source of these receptors is a woman in her thirties or forties with Graves' ophthalmopathy.

DNA of the CDR3: TGCAGCGTTGAGGGGGTGGGGTCAGAGACCCAGTACTTC. Translation: CSVEGVGSETQYF. This rearrangement joins TRBV29-1 to TRBJ2-5; the D call may be TRBD1 or TRBD2 (5 bases each). Germline V gene data show CDR1 as SQVTM and CDR2 as ANQGSEA. Between the trimmed V and J ends, which lost 3 bases and 4 bases, there was a span of 12 bases. This CDR3 region has 13 residues.

This clonotype has ten or more counts. V is TRBV27 and J is TRBJ2-5; D uncertain. CDR3 length: 13 amino acids. CDR1 MNHEY and CDR2 SMNVEV come from the germline V gene (reference sequence). The V and J ends lost 6 bases and 5 bases respectively, with 13 bases between them. CDR3 sequence: CASRELIRETQYF. CDR3 coding DNA: TGTGCCAGCAGAGAGCTGATTCGGGAGACCCAGTACTTC.

This clonotype was recorded at least ten times. The V gene is TRBV28, the J gene TRBJ2-3; 7 positions agree with TRBD1. CDR1 MDHEN and CDR2 SYDVKM come from the germline V gene. The CDR3 has 17 amino acids. V dropped 0 bases and J dropped 2; count of bases not matched to a gene: 8. This chain's CDR3 is CASSLWPRTGYTDTQYF. In DNA form, the CDR3 reads TGTGCCAGCAGTTTATGGCCTCGGACAGGCTACACAGATACGCAGTATTTT.